This TCR beta chain stems from a study of blood T cell repertoires in COVID-19. At the level of the study: Samples taken during acute and convalescent COVID-19 were collected in the United States, Italy and Spain. PBMCs, B-cell-depleted T cells, or T cells were the source of the cDNA or gDNA that made up the material.

This CDR3 region has 15 residues. Germline lookup yields CDR1 SGHTA and CDR2 FQGNSA. V dropped 2 bases and J dropped 5; count of bases not matched to a gene: 2. A single count supports this clone. Authors' data handling: The authors estimated nucleated cell counts from reference gene primer amplification. Libraries were prepared by immunoSEQ multiplex PCR; TCRdb keeps only in-frame clonotypes and omits some of them. The V and J calls and clone size come from that table; D and trimming were worked out from the DNA. Of more than 70,000 clones in the sample, 85% were seen once. The TCR originated in a man between 60 and 75 years old with acute or convalescent COVID-19. The rearrangement joins TRBV7-2 to TRBJ2-3, with 12 bases fitting TRBD2. Sequenced input: peripheral blood. The CDR3 DNA sequence: TGTGCCAGCAGCTTACGACTAGCGGGAGAAGATACGCAGTATTTT. It translates to CASSLRLAGEDTQYF. Drawing the rest from reference TRBV7-2 and TRBJ2-3, the complete variable domain is GAGVSQSPSNKVTEKGKDVELRCDPISGHTALYWYRQSLGQGLEFLIYFQGNSAPDKSGLPSDRFSAERTGGSVSTLTIQRTQQEDSAVYLCASSLRLAGEDTQYFGPGTRLTVL.